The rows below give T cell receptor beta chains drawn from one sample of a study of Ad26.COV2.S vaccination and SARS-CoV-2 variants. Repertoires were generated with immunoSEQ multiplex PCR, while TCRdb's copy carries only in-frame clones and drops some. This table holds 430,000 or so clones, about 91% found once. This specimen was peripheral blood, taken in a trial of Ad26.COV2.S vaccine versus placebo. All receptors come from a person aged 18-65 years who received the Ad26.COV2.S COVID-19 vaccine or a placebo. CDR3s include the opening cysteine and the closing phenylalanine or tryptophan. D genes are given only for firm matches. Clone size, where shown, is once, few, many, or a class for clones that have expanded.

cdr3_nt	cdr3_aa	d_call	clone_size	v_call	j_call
TGTGCCAGCTCGACCGACGTAATGAACACTGAAGCTTTCTTT	CASSTDVMNTEAFF	NA	NA	TRBV18	TRBJ1-1
TGCGCCAGCAGCTTTGGTCGCGGGTCGGTGAGTTCGGGAACTGAAGCTTTCTTT	CASSFGRGSVSSGTEAFF	NA	few	TRBV5-1	TRBJ1-1
TGTGCCAGCAGCCCCGGACAGGGCACTGAAGCTTTCTTT	CASSPGQGTEAFF	TRBD1	NA	TRBV9	TRBJ1-1
TGTGCCACCAGCAGAGGGAAACAGGGAACCTACGAGCAGTACTTC	CATSRGKQGTYEQYF	NA	NA	TRBV15	TRBJ2-7
TGTGCCATCAGATCCAAGGATTCACCCCTCCACTTT	CAIRSKDSPLHF	NA	few	TRBV10-3	TRBJ1-6
TGTGCCAGCAGCGGGGACATGAGTTACGAGCAGTACTTC	CASSGDMSYEQYF	NA	NA	TRBV2	TRBJ2-7
TGTGCCAGCAGCTTCATGGACGAGCAGTACTTC	CASSFMDEQYF	NA	NA	TRBV7-9	TRBJ2-7
TGCGCCAGCAGCTTGGGGGTTGAGAACTATGGCTACACCTTC	CASSLGVENYGYTF	NA	NA	TRBV5-1	TRBJ1-2
TGCGCCAGCAGCCAAGATCCCCGGGGGTTCTACGAGCAGTACTTC	CASSQDPRGFYEQYF	NA	NA	TRBV4-3	TRBJ2-7
TGCGCCAGCAGCCAAGATCGCCCTAGCGGTGTCTACAATGAGCAGTTCTTC	CASSQDRPSGVYNEQFF	TRBD2	NA	TRBV4-3	TRBJ2-1
TGTGCCAGCACGGTGAGCGGGGGCCATGAGCAGTTCTTC	CASTVSGGHEQFF	TRBD2	NA	TRBV7-2	TRBJ2-1
TGCGCCAGCAGCTTGGGGGTTCGGTACACTGAAGCTTTCTTT	CASSLGVRYTEAFF	NA	once	TRBV5-1	TRBJ1-1
TGCAGCGTGGAGCCCACAGGGTTCCAAACTAGGTATGGCTACACCTTC	CSVEPTGFQTRYGYTF	NA	NA	TRBV29-1	TRBJ1-2
TGTGCCAGCAGCTCGGACAGGAACACCGGGGAGCTGTTTTTT	CASSSDRNTGELFF	NA	once	TRBV11-3	TRBJ2-2
TGTGCCAGCAGCTCCTACGGGACAGGGGATAACTATGGCTACACCTTC	CASSSYGTGDNYGYTF	TRBD1	NA	TRBV13	TRBJ1-2
TGTGCCAGCAGCTTAAGTGGGGAGCTGTTTTTT	CASSLSGELFF	NA	NA	TRBV13	TRBJ2-2
TGTGCCAGCTCACCACAGGGATCACAAGATACGCAGTATTTT	CASSPQGSQDTQYF	NA	NA	TRBV18	TRBJ2-3
TGTGCCAGCAGCTCCACTAGTGTAGCAGATACGCAGTATTTT	CASSSTSVADTQYF	NA	NA	TRBV5-4	TRBJ2-3
TGTGCCAGCAGCTTAGTAGTGAGGAGGGAGGCTGAAGCTTTCTTT	CASSLVVRREAEAFF	NA	once	TRBV7-6	TRBJ1-1
TGTGCCAGCAGTTACTCGGTGGGGATAGGATTACCCCTCCACTTT	CASSYSVGIGLPLHF	NA	NA	TRBV6-6	TRBJ1-6
TGTGCCAGCAGCACGGGACTAGCGGGAGTCGCTGGCGAGACCCAGTACTTC	CASSTGLAGVAGETQYF	TRBD2	NA	TRBV7-2	TRBJ2-5
TGTGCCAGCTCACCAGGGGTAACTGGGGCCAACGTCCTGACTTTC	CASSPGVTGANVLTF	NA	once	TRBV18	TRBJ2-6
TGTGCCAGCAGCCGACCCCTAGCGGGAGTTTTTCGTGACACCGGGGAGCTGTTTTTT	CASSRPLAGVFRDTGELFF	TRBD2	few	TRBV4-2	TRBJ2-2
TGTGCCAGCAGCTTAGACCGAGACTCCTACAATGAGCAGTTCTTC	CASSLDRDSYNEQFF	NA	NA	TRBV11-2	TRBJ2-1
TGCGCCAGCAGCCAAGGTCTCACAGGGGGCTGGGCTGAAGCTTTCTTT	CASSQGLTGGWAEAFF	TRBD1	NA	TRBV4-3	TRBJ1-1
TGTGCCAGCAGCTTATATGCTAGCTCTGGAAACACCATATATTTT	CASSLYASSGNTIYF	NA	NA	TRBV7-9	TRBJ1-3
TGTGCCAGCAGCCGTACCGGGACAGGGGCTCGCGAGCAGTACTTC	CASSRTGTGAREQYF	TRBD1	NA	TRBV28	TRBJ2-7
TGTGCCTGCACGCTTAGTATGGGCACAGATACGCAGTATTTT	CACTLSMGTDTQYF	NA	NA	TRBV11-2	TRBJ2-3
TGTGCCACTAAAAAAAGAACCTGGACAGGGGGAACCGGGGAGCTGTTTTTT	CATKKRTWTGGTGELFF	NA	NA	TRBV21-1	TRBJ2-2
TGTGCCAGCAGCGCACGCTGGGGAGGACCGGCAGATACGCAGTATTTT	CASSARWGGPADTQYF	NA	NA	TRBV9	TRBJ2-3
TGTGCCAGCAGCCGGAGAGACCGGGCCCCTTTGTACGAGCAGTACTTC	CASSRRDRAPLYEQYF	NA	NA	TRBV3-1/TRBV3-2	TRBJ2-7
TGTGCCAGCAGCGCCCACACAGATACGCAGTATTTT	CASSAHTDTQYF	NA	NA	TRBV9	TRBJ2-3
TGTGCCAGCAGCGTCGGACTAGCGGCTGGGGCGTCCTACGAGCAGTACTTC	CASSVGLAAGASYEQYF	TRBD2	NA	TRBV9	TRBJ2-7
TGTGCCAGCACCAAAGGGGTTCCAGGCGGCTACACCTTC	CASTKGVPGGYTF	NA	NA	TRBV2	TRBJ1-2
TGCAGCGTTGGATCAAGACTAGCCAAAAACATTCAGTACTTC	CSVGSRLAKNIQYF	NA	NA	TRBV29-1	TRBJ2-4
TGTGCCACCAGTGATCCATCCCGGGACATAGGCAACTATGGCTACACCTTC	CATSDPSRDIGNYGYTF	NA	NA	TRBV24-1	TRBJ1-2
TGTGCCAGCAGCCATTTTAGGTCAGAGACCCAGTACTTC	CASSHFRSETQYF	NA	NA	TRBV3-1/TRBV3-2	TRBJ2-5
TGTGCCAGCAGCTTAGCGCTTATTGGTGCCCTCTTCGGGGAGCTGTTTTTT	CASSLALIGALFGELFF	NA	NA	TRBV7-6	TRBJ2-2
TGTGCCAGCAGCCCGGACAGATACACCGGGGAGCTGTTTTTT	CASSPDRYTGELFF	NA	NA	TRBV7-3	TRBJ2-2
TGTGCCAGCAGCCAAGTGGAGTACACAGATACGCAGTATTTT	CASSQVEYTDTQYF	NA	NA	TRBV4-2	TRBJ2-3